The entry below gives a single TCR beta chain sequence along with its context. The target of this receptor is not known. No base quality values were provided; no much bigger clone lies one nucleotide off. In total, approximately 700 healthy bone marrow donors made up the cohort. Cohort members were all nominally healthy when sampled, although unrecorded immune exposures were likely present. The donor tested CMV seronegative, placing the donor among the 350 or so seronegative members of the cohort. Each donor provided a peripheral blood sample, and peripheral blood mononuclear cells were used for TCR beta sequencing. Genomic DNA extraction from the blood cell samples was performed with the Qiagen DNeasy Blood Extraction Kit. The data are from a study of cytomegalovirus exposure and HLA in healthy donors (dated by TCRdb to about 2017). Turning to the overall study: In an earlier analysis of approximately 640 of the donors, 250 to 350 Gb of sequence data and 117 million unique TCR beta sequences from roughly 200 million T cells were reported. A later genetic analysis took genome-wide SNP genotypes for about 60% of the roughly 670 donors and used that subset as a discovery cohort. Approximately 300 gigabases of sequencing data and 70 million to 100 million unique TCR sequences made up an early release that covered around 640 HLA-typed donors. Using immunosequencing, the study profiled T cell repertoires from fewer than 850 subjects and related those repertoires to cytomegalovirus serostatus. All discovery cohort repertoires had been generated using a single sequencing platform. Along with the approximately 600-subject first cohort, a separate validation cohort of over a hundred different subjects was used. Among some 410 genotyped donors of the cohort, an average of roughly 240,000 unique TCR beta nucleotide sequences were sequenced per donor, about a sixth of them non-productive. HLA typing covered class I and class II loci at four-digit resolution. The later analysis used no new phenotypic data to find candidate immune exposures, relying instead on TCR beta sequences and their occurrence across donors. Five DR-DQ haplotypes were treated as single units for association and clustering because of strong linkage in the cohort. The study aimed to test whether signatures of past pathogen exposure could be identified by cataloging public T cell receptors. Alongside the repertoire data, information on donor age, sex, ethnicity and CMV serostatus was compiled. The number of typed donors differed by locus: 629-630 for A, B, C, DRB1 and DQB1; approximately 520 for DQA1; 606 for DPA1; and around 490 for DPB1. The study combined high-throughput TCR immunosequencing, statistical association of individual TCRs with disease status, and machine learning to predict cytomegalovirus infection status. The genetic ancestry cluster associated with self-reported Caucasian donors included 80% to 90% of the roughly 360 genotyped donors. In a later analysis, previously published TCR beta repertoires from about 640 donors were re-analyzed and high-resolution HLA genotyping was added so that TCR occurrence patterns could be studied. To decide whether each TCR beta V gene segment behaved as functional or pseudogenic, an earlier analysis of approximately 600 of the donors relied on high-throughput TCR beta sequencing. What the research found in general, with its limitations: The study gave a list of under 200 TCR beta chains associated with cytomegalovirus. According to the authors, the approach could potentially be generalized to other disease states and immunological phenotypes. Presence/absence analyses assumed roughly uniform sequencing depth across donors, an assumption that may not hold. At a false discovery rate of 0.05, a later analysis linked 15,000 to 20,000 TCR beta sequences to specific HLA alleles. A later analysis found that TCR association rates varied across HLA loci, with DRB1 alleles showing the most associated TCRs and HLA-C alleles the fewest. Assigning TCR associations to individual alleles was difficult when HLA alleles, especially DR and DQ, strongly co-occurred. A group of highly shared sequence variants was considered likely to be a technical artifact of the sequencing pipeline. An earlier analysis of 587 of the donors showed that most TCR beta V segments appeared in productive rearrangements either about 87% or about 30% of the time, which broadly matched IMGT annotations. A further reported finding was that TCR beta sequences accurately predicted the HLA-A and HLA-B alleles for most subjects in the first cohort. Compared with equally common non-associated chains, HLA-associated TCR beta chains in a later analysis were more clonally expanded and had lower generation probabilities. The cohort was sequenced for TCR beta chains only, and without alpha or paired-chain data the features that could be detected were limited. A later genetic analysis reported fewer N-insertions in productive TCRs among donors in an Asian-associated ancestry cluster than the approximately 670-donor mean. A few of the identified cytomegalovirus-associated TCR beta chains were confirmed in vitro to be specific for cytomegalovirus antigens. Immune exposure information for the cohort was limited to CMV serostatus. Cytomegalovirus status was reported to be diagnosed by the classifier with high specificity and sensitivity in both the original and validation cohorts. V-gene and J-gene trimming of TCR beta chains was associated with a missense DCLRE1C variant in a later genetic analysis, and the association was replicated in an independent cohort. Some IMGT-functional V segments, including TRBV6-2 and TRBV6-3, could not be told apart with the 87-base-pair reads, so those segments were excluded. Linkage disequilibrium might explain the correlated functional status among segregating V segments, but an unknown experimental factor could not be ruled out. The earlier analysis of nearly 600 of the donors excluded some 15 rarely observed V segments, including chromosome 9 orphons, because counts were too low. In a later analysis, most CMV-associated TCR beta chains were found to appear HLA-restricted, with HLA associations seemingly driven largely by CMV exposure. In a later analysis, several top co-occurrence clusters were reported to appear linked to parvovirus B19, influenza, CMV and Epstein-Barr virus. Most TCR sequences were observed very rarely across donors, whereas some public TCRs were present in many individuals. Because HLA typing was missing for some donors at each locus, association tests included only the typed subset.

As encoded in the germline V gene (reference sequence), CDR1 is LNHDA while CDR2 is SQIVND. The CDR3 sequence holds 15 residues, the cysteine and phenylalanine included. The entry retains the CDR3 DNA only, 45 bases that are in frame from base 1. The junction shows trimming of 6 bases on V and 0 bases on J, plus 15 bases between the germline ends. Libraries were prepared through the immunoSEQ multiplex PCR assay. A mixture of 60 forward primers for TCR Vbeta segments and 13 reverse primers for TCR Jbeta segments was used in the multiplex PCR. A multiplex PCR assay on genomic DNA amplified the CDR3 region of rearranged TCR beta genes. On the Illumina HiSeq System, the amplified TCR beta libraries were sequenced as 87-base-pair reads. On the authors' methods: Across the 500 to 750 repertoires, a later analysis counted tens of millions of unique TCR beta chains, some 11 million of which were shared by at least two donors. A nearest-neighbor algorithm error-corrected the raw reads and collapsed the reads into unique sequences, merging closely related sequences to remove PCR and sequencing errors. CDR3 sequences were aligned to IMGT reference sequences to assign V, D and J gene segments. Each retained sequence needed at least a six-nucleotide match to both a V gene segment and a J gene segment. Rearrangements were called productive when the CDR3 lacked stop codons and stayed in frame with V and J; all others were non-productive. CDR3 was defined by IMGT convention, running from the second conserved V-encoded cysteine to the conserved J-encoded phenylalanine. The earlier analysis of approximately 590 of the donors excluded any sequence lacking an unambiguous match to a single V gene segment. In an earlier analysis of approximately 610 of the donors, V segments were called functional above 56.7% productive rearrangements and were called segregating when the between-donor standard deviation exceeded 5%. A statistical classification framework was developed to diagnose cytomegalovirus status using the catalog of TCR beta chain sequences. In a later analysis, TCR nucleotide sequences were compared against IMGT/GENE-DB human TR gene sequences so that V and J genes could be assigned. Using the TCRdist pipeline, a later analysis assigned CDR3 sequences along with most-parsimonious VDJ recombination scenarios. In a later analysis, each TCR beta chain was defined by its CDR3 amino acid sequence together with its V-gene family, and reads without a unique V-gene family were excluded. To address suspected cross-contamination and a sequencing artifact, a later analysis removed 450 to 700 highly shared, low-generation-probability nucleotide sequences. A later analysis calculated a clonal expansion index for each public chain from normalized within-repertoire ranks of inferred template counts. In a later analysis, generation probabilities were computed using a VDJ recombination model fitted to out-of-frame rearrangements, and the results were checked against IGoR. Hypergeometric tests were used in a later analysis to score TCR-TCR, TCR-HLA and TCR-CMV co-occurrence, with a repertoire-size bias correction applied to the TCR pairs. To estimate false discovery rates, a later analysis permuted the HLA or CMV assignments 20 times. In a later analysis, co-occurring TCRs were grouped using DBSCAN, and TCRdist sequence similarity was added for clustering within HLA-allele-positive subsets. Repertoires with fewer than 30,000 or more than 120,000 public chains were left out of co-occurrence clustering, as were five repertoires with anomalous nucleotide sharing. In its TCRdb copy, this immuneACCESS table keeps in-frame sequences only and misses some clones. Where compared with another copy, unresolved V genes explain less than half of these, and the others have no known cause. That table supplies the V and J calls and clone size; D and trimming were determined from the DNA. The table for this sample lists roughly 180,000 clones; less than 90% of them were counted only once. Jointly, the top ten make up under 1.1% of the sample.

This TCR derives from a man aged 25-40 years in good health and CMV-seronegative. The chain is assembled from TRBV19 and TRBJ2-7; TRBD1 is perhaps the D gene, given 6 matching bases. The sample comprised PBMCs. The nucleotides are TGTGCCAGTAGCCCTGGGGGCAGGAGCTCCTACGAGCAGTACTTC. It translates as CASSPGGRSSYEQYF.